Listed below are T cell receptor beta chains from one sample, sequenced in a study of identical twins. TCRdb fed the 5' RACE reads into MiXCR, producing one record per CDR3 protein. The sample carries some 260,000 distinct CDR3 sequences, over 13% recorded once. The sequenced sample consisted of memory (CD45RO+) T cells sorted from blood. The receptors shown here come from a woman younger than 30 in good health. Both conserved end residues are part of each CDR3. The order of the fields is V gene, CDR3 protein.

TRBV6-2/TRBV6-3	CASTPRGGRHTGELFF
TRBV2	CASTTGPWDEQYF
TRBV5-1	CASSLNVYEQYF
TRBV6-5	CASSYTARAVLPGELFF
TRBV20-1	CSAYGTVNEQFF
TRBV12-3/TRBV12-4	CASRLGQSWGTDTQYF
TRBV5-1	CASSLAAWDIQYF
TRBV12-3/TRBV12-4	CASRRQGTNIGELFF
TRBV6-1	CASSPPRDSGEQYF
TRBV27	CASSSGLAGGVHEQYF
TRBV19	CASSIWTGQNTEAFF
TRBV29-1	CSVGNWAEAFF
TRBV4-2	CASSQDKTSYEQYF
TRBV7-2	CASSPGPGTSGREAFF
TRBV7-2	CASRQGAGGGYTF
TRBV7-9	CASSLEAGVQYF
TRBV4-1	CASSQVLVGELFF
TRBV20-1	CSAKDSSYEQYF
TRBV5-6	CASRMAVGDTQYF
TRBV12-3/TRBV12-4	CASSSRFYGYTF
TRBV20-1	CSAKEGGGHNEQFF